This passage covers 3 T cell receptor beta chains from one sample sequenced in a study of cytomegalovirus exposure and HLA in healthy donors. The study ran its PCR with 60 Vbeta and 13 Jbeta primers. The data were produced by immunoSEQ multiplex PCR, yet TCRdb's version contains in-frame clones alone and is incomplete. The sample holds about 140,000 clones. The sequencing sample was made of PBMCs. Receptors were obtained from a young woman in good health and CMV-seronegative.

The chain is built from TRBV5-4 and TRBJ2-1, with D possibly being TRBD1 (6 bases). Germline values: CDR1 SGHNT, CDR2 YYREEE (reference sequence). The V and J ends lost 3 bases and 9 bases respectively, with 19 bases between them. The CDR3 is 15 amino acids. DNA of the CDR3: TGTGCCAGCAGCTCCCAACAGGGCCCCCTAGGTGAGCAGTTCTTC. Protein: CASSSQQGPLGEQFF.

This chain links TRBV29-1 with TRBJ2-5; 11 bases are a match to TRBD1. The CDR3 is 14 amino acids. J gave up 4 bases and V 6 bases, and 7 bases lay outside the gene matches. Germline V lookup: CDR1 SQVTM, CDR2 ANQGSEA. DNA of the CDR3: TGCAGCGTGTGGACAGGGGGCGAGAGAGAGACCCAGTACTTC. Encoded protein: CSVWTGGERETQYF.

The rearrangement uses TRBV28 and TRBJ2-2; perhaps TRBD2 as D (5 bases). The V gene's germline CDR1 is MDHEN and CDR2 SYDVKM. CDR3 length equals 16 residues. Trimming removed 6 bases from V and 0 bases from J, with 14 bases in between. CDR3 coding DNA: TGTGCCAGCAGCTTTAGCGCGGCACCGAACACCGGGGAGCTGTTTTTT. It translates to CASSFSAAPNTGELFF.